This T cell receptor (beta chain) was recovered during a study of shared clonotypes between healthy human individuals. General study findings and limits: Naive CD4 clonotypes overlapped across a handful of donors at roughly 5.1%. Investigators collected only blood, and repertoires in tissues likely differ.

Researchers divided each subset's genomic DNA evenly across several immunoSEQ plates. The authors' processing: Junction-only sequences produced by ImmunoSEQ had no quality scores, so filtering differed. Clones were sequenced by immunoSEQ multiplex PCR, and TCRdb holds only the in-frame ones, with some missing. The V and J calls and clone size were taken over from that table, and D and trimming were inferred from the DNA. The sample yields about 2 million clones, over 85% seen once. CDR3 size: 17 residues. Trimming removed 5 bases from V and 6 bases from J; junction bases left unmatched: 15. In germline, CDR1 is ENHRY, CDR2 SYGVKD. Positively selected for CCR7, the CD45RO-negative cells used as naive CD8 cells excluded terminally differentiated effector memory CD45RA+ cells. Of note for this clone: What it binds is not known.

The clonotype comes from a man aged 18 to 29 in good health. What was sequenced was naive CD8+ T cells sorted from blood. V is TRBV10-3 and J is TRBJ2-7, with 11 bases aligning to TRBD2. The CDR3 reads CAISPPPGTSGVGEQYF. In DNA form, the CDR3 reads TGTGCCATCAGTCCTCCCCCCGGGACTAGCGGAGTAGGCGAGCAGTACTTC.